This TCR beta chain appears in the sequencing data of a study of blood T cell repertoires in COVID-19. For the study at large: The study drew acute and convalescent COVID-19 samples from the United States, Italy and Spain. PBMCs, B-cell-depleted T cells, or T cells were the source of the cDNA or gDNA that made up the material.

In the study's own analysis: Counts of nucleated cells, estimated from reference gene primer amplification, were obtained. Produced via immunoSEQ multiplex PCR; TCRdb's table is partial and in-frame only. That table supplies the V and J calls and clone size; D and trimming were determined from the DNA. The sample has 100,000 to 150,000 clones; approximately 74% are singletons. Germline V gene data show CDR1 as SGHNT and CDR2 as YYREEE (reference sequence). Trimming stripped 3 bases from V and 0 bases from J, with 9 bases between. The CDR3 consists of 14 residues. This TCR derives from a man in his fifties or sixties with acute or convalescent COVID-19. Sequenced material: peripheral blood. This rearrangement joins TRBV5-4 to TRBJ1-1; tentative D call: TRBD1 (5 bases). The CDR3 protein is CASSSRTLNTEAFF. CDR3 DNA: TGTGCCAGCAGCTCCAGGACACTGAACACTGAAGCTTTCTTT.